This T cell receptor beta chain was identified in a study of blood T cell repertoires in COVID-19. Study information: Specimens from acute and convalescent COVID-19 originated in the United States, Italy and Spain. PBMCs, B-cell-depleted T cells, or T cells provided the cDNA or gDNA that made up the material.

Measured with immunoSEQ multiplex PCR; TCRdb has only the in-frame clones, and not every one. In the table there are 200,000 to 300,000 clones, about four fifths of which are singletons. Germline assignment: CDR1 LGHDT and CDR2 YNNKEL (reference sequence). The CDR3 has 18 amino acids. J was trimmed by 2 bases and V by 3 bases; bases with no gene match: 10. The sequence derives from a man under 40 who had recovered from COVID-19. The sample consisted of peripheral blood. The V gene is TRBV3-1 (or the pseudogene TRBV3-2), the J gene TRBJ2-3, with TRBD2 matching over 11 bases. DNA for the CDR3: TGTGCCAGCAGCCATCATTACTTAGCGGGGGGGTCCACAGATACGCAGTATTTT. This codes for CASSHHYLAGGSTDTQYF.